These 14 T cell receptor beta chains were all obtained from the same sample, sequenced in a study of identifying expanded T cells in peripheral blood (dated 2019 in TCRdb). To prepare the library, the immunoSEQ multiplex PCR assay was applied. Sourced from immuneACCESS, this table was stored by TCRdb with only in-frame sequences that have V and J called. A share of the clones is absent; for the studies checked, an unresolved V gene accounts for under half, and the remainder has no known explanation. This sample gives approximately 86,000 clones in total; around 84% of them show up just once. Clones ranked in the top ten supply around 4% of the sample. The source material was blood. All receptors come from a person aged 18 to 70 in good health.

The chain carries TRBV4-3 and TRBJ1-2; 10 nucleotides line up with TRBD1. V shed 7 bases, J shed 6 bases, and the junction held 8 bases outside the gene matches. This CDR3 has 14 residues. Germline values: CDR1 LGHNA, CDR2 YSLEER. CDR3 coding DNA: TGCGCCAGCACCTCGGGACAGGGGTACCATGGCTACACCTTC. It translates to CASTSGQGYHGYTF.

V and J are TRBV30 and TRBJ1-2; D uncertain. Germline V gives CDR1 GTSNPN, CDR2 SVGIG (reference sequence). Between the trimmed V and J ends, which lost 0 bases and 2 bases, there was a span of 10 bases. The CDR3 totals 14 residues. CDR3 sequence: CAWSVWGMNYGYTF. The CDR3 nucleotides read TGTGCCTGGAGTGTATGGGGAATGAACTATGGCTACACCTTC. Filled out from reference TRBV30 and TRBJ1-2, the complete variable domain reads SQTIHQWPATLVQPVGSPLSLECTVEGTSNPNLYWYRQAAGRGLQLLFYSVGIGQISSEVPQNLSASRPQDRQFILSSKKLLLSDSGFYLCAWSVWGMNYGYTFGSGTRLTVV.

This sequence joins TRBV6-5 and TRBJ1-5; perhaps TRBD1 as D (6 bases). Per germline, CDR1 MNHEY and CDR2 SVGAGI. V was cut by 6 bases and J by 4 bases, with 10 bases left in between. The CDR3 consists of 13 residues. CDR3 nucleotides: TGTGCCAGCAGCCCTACAGGGAATCAGCCCCAGCATTTT. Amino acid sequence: CASSPTGNQPQHF.

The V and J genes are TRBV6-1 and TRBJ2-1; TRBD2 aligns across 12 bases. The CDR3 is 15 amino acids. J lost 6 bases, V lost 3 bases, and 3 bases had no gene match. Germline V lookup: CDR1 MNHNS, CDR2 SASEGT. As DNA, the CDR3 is TGTGCCAGCAGTGACTCACTAGCGGGGGGCAATGAGCAGTTCTTC. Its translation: CASSDSLAGGNEQFF.

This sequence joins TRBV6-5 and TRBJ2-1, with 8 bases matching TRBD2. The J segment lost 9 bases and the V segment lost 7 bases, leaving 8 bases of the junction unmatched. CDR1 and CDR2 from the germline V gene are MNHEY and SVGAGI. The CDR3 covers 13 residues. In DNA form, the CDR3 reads TGTGCCAGCACTAACGGGGGGGGCGGTGAGCAGTTCTTC. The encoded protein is CASTNGGGGEQFF.

The CDR3 reads CASSYSRARNTEAFF. Written as DNA, the CDR3 is TGTGCCAGCAGTTACTCAAGGGCACGGAACACTGAAGCTTTCTTT. This chain joins TRBV6-5 and TRBJ1-1; no reliable D call. CDR1 is MNHEY, CDR2 SVGAGI, per germline. This CDR3 has 15 amino acids. V dropped 0 bases and J dropped 1 base, with 9 bases sitting between them.

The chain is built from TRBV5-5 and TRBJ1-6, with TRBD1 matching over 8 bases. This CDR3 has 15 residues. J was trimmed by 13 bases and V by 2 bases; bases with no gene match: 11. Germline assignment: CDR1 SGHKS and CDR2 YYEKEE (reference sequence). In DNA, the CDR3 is TGTGCCAGCAGCTTAAACCGGGACAGGTACATTCCCCTCCACTTT. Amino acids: CASSLNRDRYIPLHF. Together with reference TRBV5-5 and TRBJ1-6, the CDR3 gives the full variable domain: DAGVTQSPTHLIKTRGQQVTLRCSPISGHKSVSWYQQVLGQGPQFIFQYYEKEERGRGNFPDRFSARQFPNYSSELNVNALLLGDSALYLCASSLNRDRYIPLHFGNGTRLTVT.

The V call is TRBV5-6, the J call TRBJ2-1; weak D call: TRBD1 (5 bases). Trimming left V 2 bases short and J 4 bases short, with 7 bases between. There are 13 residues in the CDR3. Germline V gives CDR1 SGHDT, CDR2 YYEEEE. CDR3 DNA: TGTGCCAGCAGCTTCAGGGTTTACAATGAGCAGTTCTTC. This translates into CASSFRVYNEQFF.

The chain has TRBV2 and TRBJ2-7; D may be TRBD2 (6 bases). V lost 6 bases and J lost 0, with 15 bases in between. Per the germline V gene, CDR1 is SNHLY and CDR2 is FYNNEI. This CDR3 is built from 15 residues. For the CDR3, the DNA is TGTGCCAGCAGCCGGGACTCGATCCTCTCCTACGAGCAGTACTTC. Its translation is CASSRDSILSYEQYF.

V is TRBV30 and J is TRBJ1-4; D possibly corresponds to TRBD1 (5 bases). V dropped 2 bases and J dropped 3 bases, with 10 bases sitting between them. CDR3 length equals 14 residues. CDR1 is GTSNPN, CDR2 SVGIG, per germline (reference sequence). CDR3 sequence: CAWSRLGANEKLFF. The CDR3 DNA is TGTGCCTGGAGTCGTCTGGGGGCTAATGAAAAACTGTTTTTT.

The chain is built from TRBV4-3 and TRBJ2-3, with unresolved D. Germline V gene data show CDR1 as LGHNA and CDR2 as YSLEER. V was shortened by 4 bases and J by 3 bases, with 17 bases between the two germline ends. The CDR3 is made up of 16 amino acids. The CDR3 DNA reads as TGCGCCAGCAGCCCTTGGGAAGTCAGGACGACAGATACGCAGTATTTT. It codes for CASSPWEVRTTDTQYF.

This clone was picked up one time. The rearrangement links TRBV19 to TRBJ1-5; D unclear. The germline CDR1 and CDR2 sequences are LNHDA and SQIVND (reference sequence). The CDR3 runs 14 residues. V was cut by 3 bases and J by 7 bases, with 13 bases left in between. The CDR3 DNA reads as TGTGCCAGTAGTATTGGGTCCACGTACCAGCCCCAGCATTTT. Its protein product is CASSIGSTYQPQHF.

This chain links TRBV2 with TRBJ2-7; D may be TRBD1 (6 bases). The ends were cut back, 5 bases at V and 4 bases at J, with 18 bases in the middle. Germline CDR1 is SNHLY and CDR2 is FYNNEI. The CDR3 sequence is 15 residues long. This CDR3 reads CASSTDRLGAYEQYF. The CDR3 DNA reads TGTGCCAGCAGTACCGACAGGCTGGGGGCTTACGAGCAGTACTTC.

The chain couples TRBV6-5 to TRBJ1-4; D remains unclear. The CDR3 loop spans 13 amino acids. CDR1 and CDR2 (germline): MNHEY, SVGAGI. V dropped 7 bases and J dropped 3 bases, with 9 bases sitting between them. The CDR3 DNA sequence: TGTGCCAGCACGTTGGGAGCTAATGAAAAACTGTTTTTT. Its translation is CASTLGANEKLFF.